Here is one TCR beta chain with its context. The data originate from a study of OX40 agonist ivuxolimab in advanced cancers. Turning to the study itself: Ivuxolimab, which patients received intravenously every 2 weeks, was dosed at 0.01 to 10 mg/kg. Melanoma, hepatocellular carcinoma, head and neck or renal cell cancer occurred in dose-escalation patients.

TCRdb keeps only in-frame clones here, not all; method: immunoSEQ multiplex PCR. The sample carries roughly 66,000 clones, about four fifths recorded once. Trimming took off 6 bases at V and 2 bases at J, with 14 bases between the two ends. CDR1 MNHNS and CDR2 SASEGT come from the germline V gene. CDR3 length: 14 residues. Source: CD4+ or CD8+ T cells sorted from blood, taken in a trial of the OX40 agonist ivuxolimab. The clonotype comes from an adult with an advanced solid tumor such as melanoma, head and neck, liver or kidney cancer. The genes are TRBV6-1 and TRBJ2-7; a weak D match, TRBD2 (6 bases). The CDR3 loop reads CASRVSGVPYEQYF. Written as DNA, the CDR3 is TGTGCCAGCAGAGTTTCGGGAGTTCCCTACGAGCAGTACTTC.